A single sample is the source of the 4 T cell receptor beta chains below, sequenced in a study of blood T cell repertoires in COVID-19. The data were produced by immunoSEQ multiplex PCR, yet TCRdb's version contains in-frame clones alone and is incomplete. The sample lists about 200,000 clones, around 89% seen once, with roughly 8.1% in the top ten. Sequencing was done on a sample of PBMCs or T cells enriched from blood (not recorded which). The receptors here all came from a woman aged 18-35 years who had recovered from COVID-19.

The chain uses TRBV6-5 and TRBJ1-1, with D perhaps TRBD1 (5 bases). Trimming removed 0 bases at V and 5 bases at J, with 13 bases between. Per the germline V gene, CDR1 is MNHEY and CDR2 is SVGAGI. There are 15 residues in the CDR3. CDR3 DNA sequence: TGTGCCAGCAGTTACTCGTTCCAGGGAGGGACTGAAGCTTTCTTT. This sequence encodes CASSYSFQGGTEAFF.

V is TRBV5-4 and J is TRBJ1-6; D is possibly TRBD1 (6 bases). The CDR3 runs 16 residues. V was pared by 6 bases and J by 13 bases, with 26 bases between. Germline-derived CDR1 and CDR2 are SGHNT and YYREEE (reference sequence). The CDR3 loop reads CASNWDQGSGKGPLHF. The CDR3 coding sequence is TGTGCCAGCAATTGGGATCAGGGGTCCGGAAAAGGGCCCCTCCACTTT.

V usage is TRBV4-1 and J usage is TRBJ1-4; D possibly corresponds to TRBD1 (5 bases). With 6 bases removed from V and 0 bases from J, the gap between germline ends came to 11 bases. CDR3 length: 15 amino acids. Germline assignment: CDR1 MGHRA and CDR2 YSYEKL. CDR3 in amino acids: CASSSRDTTNEKLFF. DNA for the CDR3: TGCGCCAGCAGTTCCAGGGATACAACTAATGAAAAACTGTTTTTT.

The chain employs TRBV3-1 (or the pseudogene TRBV3-2) and TRBJ2-3; 14 bases fit TRBD2. Germline CDR1 reads LGHDT; CDR2 reads YNNKEL (reference sequence). The V gene end was trimmed by 4 bases and the J gene end by 2 bases; junction bases not matched to a gene: 11. This CDR3 contains 19 residues. CDR3 sequence (DNA): TGTGCCAGCAGCCGCTCTATGACTAGCGGGGGGGCCTCCACAGATACGCAGTATTTT. Its translation: CASSRSMTSGGASTDTQYF.